The 26 T cell receptor beta chains reported below all come from one sample, sequenced in a study of shared clonotypes between healthy human individuals (dated by TCRdb to between 2020 and 2021). Library method: the immunoSEQ multiplex PCR assay. This is the immuneACCESS table as TCRdb keeps it, with only in-frame sequences that have V and J called. A part of the clones is gone; compared with another copy, unresolved V genes explain less than half, and the rest is unexplained. The sample table contains about 960,000 clones; only one count was recorded for approximately 76% of them. The ten most abundant clones make up 1.5% of the sample. The sample comprised memory CD4+ T cells sorted from blood. This sample's cell subset or site label indicates: CD45RA-negative fraction. Receptor source: a man between 18 and 29 years old in good health.

The chain has TRBV10-2 and TRBJ2-3; 7 bases fit TRBD2. Trimming took 5 bases from V and 0 from J; bases not matched to a gene: 8. Germline lookup yields CDR1 WSHSY and CDR2 SAAADI. The CDR3 is 16 residues long. The CDR3 bases are TGCGCCAGCAGTCTCTTGAGCGGGACTAGCACAGATACGCAGTATTTT. Translation: CASSLLSGTSTDTQYF.

The table lists this clone with a few counts. The chain combines TRBV25-1 with TRBJ2-5; D not certain. CDR3 size: 12 residues. V was shortened by 4 bases and J by 7 bases, with 10 bases between the two germline ends. Germline V lookup: CDR1 MGHDK, CDR2 SYGVNS. Here the CDR3 DNA reads TGTGCCAGCAGTGCGGCGATGATGACCCAGTACTTC. Translation gives CASSAAMMTQYF.

This sequence joins TRBV6-6 and TRBJ2-2, with 9 bases lining up with TRBD1. V shed 8 bases and J 7 bases; nucleotides not matched to a gene: 5. The CDR3 spans 13 residues. Germline CDR1 and CDR2: MNHNY and SVGAGI (reference sequence). CDR3 sequence reads: CASGQGWNGELFF. CDR3 bases: TGTGCCAGCGGACAGGGGTGGAACGGGGAGCTGTTTTTT.

This clone was counted only a few times. The chain combines TRBV30 with TRBJ1-6, with D hard to call. Trimming took 3 bases from V and 8 from J, leaving 14 bases between them. CDR3 size: 14 residues. Germline CDR1 and CDR2: GTSNPN and SVGIG (reference sequence). The CDR3 DNA follows: TGTGCCTGGAGCCCGGGAGAGAGCTATTCACCCCTCCACTTT. Its translation: CAWSPGESYSPLHF.

This clone has only a few counts. The rearrangement joins TRBV28 to TRBJ2-7, with a weak D call TRBD1 (6 bases). Germline CDR1 MDHEN, CDR2 SYDVKM. Trimming stripped 3 bases from V and 7 bases from J, with 25 bases between. CDR3 length equals 17 residues. DNA of the CDR3: TGTGCCAGCAGTTTCAGTAGGGGGTCCTCATACGTCGGGGAGCAGTACTTC. Its translation: CASSFSRGSSYVGEQYF. The full variable domain, in which reference TRBV28 and TRBJ2-7 provide the parts outside the CDR3, is DVKVTQSSRYLVKRTGEKVFLECVQDMDHENMFWYRQDPGLGLRLIYFSYDVKMKEKGDIPEGYSVSREKKERFSLILESASTNQTSMYLCASSFSRGSSYVGEQYFGPGTRLTVT.

The rearrangement uses TRBV5-4 and TRBJ2-5, with D possibly being TRBD1 (6 bases). Trimming shortened V by 3 bases and J by 1 base, and 10 bases separated the two germline ends. Looked up from germline, CDR1 is SGHNT and CDR2 is YYREEE (reference sequence). The CDR3 consists of 14 residues. The CDR3 sequence: CASSSGTFQETQYF. The CDR3 DNA reads TGTGCCAGCAGCTCAGGGACATTCCAAGAGACCCAGTACTTC.

The rearrangement links TRBV5-4 to TRBJ1-2, with D tentatively TRBD1 (6 bases). The V end lost 3 bases, the J end lost 4 bases, and 16 bases lay between the germline ends. The CDR3 consists of 15 residues. Germline assignment: CDR1 SGHNT and CDR2 YYREEE (reference sequence). The CDR3 here is CASSSMRGAFYGYTF. The CDR3 DNA is TGTGCCAGCAGCTCCATGAGGGGGGCCTTCTATGGCTACACCTTC.

The rearrangement joins TRBV1 to TRBJ2-5; the tabulated D call, TRBD2, remains unverified against the DNA. TRBV1 is annotated as a pseudogene. This CDR3 spans 17 amino acids. Written as DNA, the CDR3 is TGCACCAGCAGCCAAGATGGAATAGCGGCTGAAGAAGAGACCCAGTACTTC. Translation: CTSSQDGIAAEEETQYF.

The genes are TRBV5-1 and TRBJ2-1; possibly TRBD1 or TRBD2 for D (5 bases each). Between the trimmed V and J ends, which lost 4 bases and 1 base, there was a span of 24 bases. Per germline, CDR1 SGHRS and CDR2 YFSETQ. The CDR3 is 19 amino acids. The CDR3 spells CASSRNKRGTNKSYNEQFF. The CDR3 bases are TGCGCCAGCAGCCGAAACAAACGGGGCACCAATAAATCCTACAATGAGCAGTTCTTC.

The chain links TRBV10-3 to TRBJ1-5, with a weak D call TRBD1 (5 bases). The ends were cut back, 0 bases at V and 4 bases at J, with 10 bases in the middle. Germline lookup yields CDR1 ENHRY and CDR2 SYGVKD. CDR3 size: 15 residues. CDR3 protein: CAISESIRANQPQHF. The CDR3 bases are TGTGCCATCAGTGAGTCCATCAGGGCGAATCAGCCCCAGCATTTT.

V is TRBV6-5 and J is TRBJ2-7; perhaps TRBD1 as D (6 bases). Looked up from germline, CDR1 is MNHEY and CDR2 is SVGAGI. Trimming stripped 4 bases from V and 3 bases from J, with 13 bases between. This CDR3 region has 14 residues. This CDR3 is CASSSDSNLYEQYF. CDR3 coding DNA: TGTGCCAGCAGTTCGGACAGTAACCTCTACGAGCAGTACTTC.

V and J are TRBV28 and TRBJ1-5; no reliable D call. The V end was cut by 6 bases, the J end by 6 bases, with 9 bases between. Germline V gives CDR1 MDHEN, CDR2 SYDVKM. The CDR3 extends over 12 amino acids. The CDR3 region has the DNA TGTGCCAGCAGCCAAGGGCGTCAGCCCCAGCATTTT. Amino acid sequence: CASSQGRQPQHF.

This clone was seen once. The rearrangement links TRBV13 to TRBJ2-3; D is uncertain. The germline V gene has CDR1 PRHDT and CDR2 FYEKMQ (reference sequence). V was shortened by 0 bases and J by 2 bases, with 6 bases between the two germline ends. The CDR3 loop spans 14 amino acids. The CDR3 here is CASSLGRNTDTQYF. CDR3 coding DNA: TGTGCCAGCAGCTTAGGCCGGAACACAGATACGCAGTATTTT.

The chain employs TRBV7-9 and TRBJ2-7, with D possibly TRBD2 on 5 matching bases. V lost 4 bases to trimming and J lost 2 bases, with 15 bases between them. In germline, CDR1 is SEHNR, CDR2 FQNEAQ (reference sequence). This CDR3 is built from 15 residues. The CDR3 protein is CASSSAGREAYEQYF. DNA of the CDR3: TGTGCCAGCAGCTCGGCGGGCAGAGAAGCCTACGAGCAGTACTTC.

V is TRBV2 and J is TRBJ1-1; 7 bases are shared with TRBD1. The germline CDR1 and CDR2 sequences are SNHLY and FYNNEI. V was clipped by 1 base and J by 4 bases; unmatched bases: 9. The CDR3 totals 16 residues. CDR3 DNA sequence: TGTGCCAGCAGTGAAGGACAGGGAGGGTTGGGCACTGAAGCTTTCTTT. Its translation: CASSEGQGGLGTEAFF.

The V and J genes are TRBV10-3 and TRBJ1-2; possible D gene TRBD1, 5 bases. This CDR3 is 13 amino acids long. The V and J ends lost 0 bases and 7 bases respectively, with 9 bases between them. Germline V gene sequence: CDR1 ENHRY, CDR2 SYGVKD. Written as DNA, the CDR3 is TGTGCCATCAGTGAGTCAGGGGCGGCTGGCTACACCTTC. Translating it yields CAISESGAAGYTF.

J is TRBJ1-2 and V is TRBV30, with 7 bases aligning to TRBD1. With V trimmed by 0 bases and J by 0 bases, 1 base remained unmatched. CDR3 size: 14 residues. CDR1 and CDR2 from the germline V gene are GTSNPN and SVGIG (reference sequence). Here the CDR3 DNA reads TGTGCCTGGAGTGTAACAGGGGCTAACTATGGCTACACCTTC. Translated, it gives CAWSVTGANYGYTF.

The chain has TRBV5-6 and TRBJ2-7; D possibly corresponds to TRBD2 (6 bases). CDR1 SGHDT and CDR2 YYEEEE come from the germline V gene. The V and J ends lost 3 bases and 1 base respectively, with 20 bases between them. This CDR3 has 17 amino acids. The CDR3 sequence is CASSSLQLATSSYEQYF. The DNA of the CDR3 is TGTGCCAGCAGCTCACTGCAACTAGCAACTTCATCCTACGAGCAGTACTTC.

The chain employs TRBV10-2 and TRBJ2-7; 8 bases line up with TRBD1. CDR1 is WSHSY and CDR2 is SAAADI in the germline V gene. The CDR3 is 15 residues long. J gave up 6 bases and V 6 bases, and 13 bases lay outside the gene matches. The CDR3 protein is CASRQGGHKVVEQYF. In DNA form, the CDR3 reads TGCGCCAGCAGACAGGGGGGCCACAAAGTCGTCGAGCAGTACTTC.

A single count supports this clone. The genes are TRBV29-1 and TRBJ2-7; 10 positions match TRBD1. Trimming took 7 bases from V and 4 from J; bases not matched to a gene: 4. CDR1 is SQVTM, CDR2 ANQGSEA, per germline. This CDR3 comprises 12 residues. The CDR3 DNA is TGCAGCGCCGGACAGGGGGTGTACGAGCAGTACTTC. Its protein is CSAGQGVYEQYF.

The genes are TRBV30 and TRBJ2-5, with a weak D call TRBD2 (5 bases). The J call may be incorrect, as the DNA end agrees better with TRBJ2-7. Germline V gives CDR1 GTSNPN, CDR2 SVGIG (reference sequence). The CDR3 sequence is 14 residues long. CDR3 sequence: CAWSVTGNSYEQYF. The CDR3 bases are TGTGCCTGGAGTGTAACGGGGAATTCCTACGAGCAGTACTTC.

The gene calls are TRBV7-8 and TRBJ2-2; D is undetermined. The CDR3 is made up of 16 amino acids. Germline V CDR1 and CDR2: SGHVS, FQNEAQ. V lost 2 bases and J lost 4, with 14 bases in between. CDR3 residues: CASSLPILSGTGELFF. In DNA, the CDR3 is TGTGCCAGCAGCTTACCGATACTCTCCGGCACCGGGGAGCTGTTTTTT.

With regard to this clone: The sample carries other DNA sequences with the same CDR3. This chain links TRBV6-5 with TRBJ2-7; D not certain. Trimming shortened V by 3 bases and J by 3 bases, and 9 bases separated the two germline ends. This CDR3 has 13 residues. Germline CDR1 MNHEY, CDR2 SVGAGI. The chain's CDR3 is CASSYSVGYEQYF. Written as DNA, the CDR3 is TGTGCCAGCAGTTATTCGGTCGGCTACGAGCAGTACTTC.

This clone was seen only once. Within the sample, other DNA sequences also encode this same CDR3. This chain links TRBV11-2 with TRBJ2-5; no firm D call. Germline CDR1 and CDR2: SGHAT and FQNNGV. Trimming cost V 1 base and J 4 bases, with 7 bases left between them. The CDR3 spans 13 residues. CDR3 amino acids: CASSLVGRETQYF. For the CDR3, the DNA is TGTGCCAGCAGCTTAGTTGGCAGAGAGACCCAGTACTTC.

This clone was seen more than once but under ten times. The chain carries TRBV12-2 and TRBJ2-3; TRBD1 was called by the table and not checked on the DNA. TRBV12-2 is listed as a pseudogene. The CDR3 spans 16 residues. CDR3 bases: TGTGCAAGTCGCTTATCGGGACAGCTATCCACAGATACGCAGTATTTT. Amino acid sequence: CASRLSGQLSTDTQYF.

This chain links TRBV19 with TRBJ1-2; 7 positions agree with TRBD1. The germline CDR1 and CDR2 sequences are LNHDA and SQIVND (reference sequence). The CDR3 contains 13 residues. The J segment lost 6 bases and the V segment lost 5 bases, leaving 6 bases of the junction unmatched. CDR3 in amino acids: CASSSTTGNGYTF. CDR3 sequence (DNA): TGTGCCAGTAGTTCGACGACAGGGAATGGCTACACCTTC.